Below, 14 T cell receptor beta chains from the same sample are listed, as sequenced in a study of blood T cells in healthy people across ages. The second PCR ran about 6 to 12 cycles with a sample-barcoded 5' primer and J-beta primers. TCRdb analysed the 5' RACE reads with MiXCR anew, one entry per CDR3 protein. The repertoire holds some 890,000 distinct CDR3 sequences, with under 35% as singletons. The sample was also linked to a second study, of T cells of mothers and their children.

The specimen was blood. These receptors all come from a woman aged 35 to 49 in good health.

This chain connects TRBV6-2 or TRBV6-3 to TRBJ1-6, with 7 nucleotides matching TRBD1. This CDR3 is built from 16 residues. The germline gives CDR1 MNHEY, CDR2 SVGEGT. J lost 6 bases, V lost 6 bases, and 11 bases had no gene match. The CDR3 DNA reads TGTGCCAGCAGCCATCTCCGACAGGGCACTAATTCACCCCTCCACTTT. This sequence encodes CASSHLRQGTNSPLHF.

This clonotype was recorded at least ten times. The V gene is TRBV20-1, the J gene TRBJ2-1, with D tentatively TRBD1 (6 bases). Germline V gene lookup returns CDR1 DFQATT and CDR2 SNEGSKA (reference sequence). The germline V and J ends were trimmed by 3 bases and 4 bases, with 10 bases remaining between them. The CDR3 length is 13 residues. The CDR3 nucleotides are TGCAGTGCTAGGGGTACAGGGTACAATGAGCAGTTCTTC. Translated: CSARGTGYNEQFF.

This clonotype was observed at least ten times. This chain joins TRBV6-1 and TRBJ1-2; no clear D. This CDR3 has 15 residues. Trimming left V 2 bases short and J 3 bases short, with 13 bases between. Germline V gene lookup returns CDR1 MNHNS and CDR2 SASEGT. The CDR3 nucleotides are TGTGCCAGCAGTGAATCCCCGTCGCAGTACTATGGCTACACCTTC. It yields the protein CASSESPSQYYGYTF.

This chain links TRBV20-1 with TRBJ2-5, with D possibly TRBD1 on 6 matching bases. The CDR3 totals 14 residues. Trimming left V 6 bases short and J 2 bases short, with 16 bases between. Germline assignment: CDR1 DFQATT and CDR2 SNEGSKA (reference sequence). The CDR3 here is CSATPEGDQETQYF. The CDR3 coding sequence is TGCAGTGCCACACCAGAGGGGGATCAAGAGACCCAGTACTTC.

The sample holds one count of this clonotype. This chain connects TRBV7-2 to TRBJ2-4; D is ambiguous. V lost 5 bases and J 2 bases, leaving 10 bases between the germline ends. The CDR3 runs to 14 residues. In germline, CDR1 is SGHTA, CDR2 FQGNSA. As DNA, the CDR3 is TGTGCCAGCAGCCCAGATAGCTCCAAAAACATTCAGTACTTC. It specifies CASSPDSSKNIQYF.

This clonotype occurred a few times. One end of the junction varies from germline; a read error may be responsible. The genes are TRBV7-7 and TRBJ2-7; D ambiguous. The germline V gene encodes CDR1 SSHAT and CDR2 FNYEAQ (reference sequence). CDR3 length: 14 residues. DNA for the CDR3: TGTGCTAGCAGCCCGCAAGGGAATGGCGTCGAGCAGTACTTC. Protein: CASSPQGNGVEQYF. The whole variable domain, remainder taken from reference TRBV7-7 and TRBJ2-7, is GAGVSQSPRYKVTKRGQDVTLRCDPISSHATLYWYQQALGQGPEFLTYFNYEAQPDKSGLPSDRFSAERPEGSISTLTIQRTEQRDSAMYRCASSPQGNGVEQYFGPGTRLTVT.

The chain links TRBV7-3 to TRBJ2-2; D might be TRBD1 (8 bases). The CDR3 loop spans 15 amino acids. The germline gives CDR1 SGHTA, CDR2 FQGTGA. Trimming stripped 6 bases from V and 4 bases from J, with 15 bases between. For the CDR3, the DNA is TGTGCCAGCAGAGACAGGGGAGGGGGCACCGGGGAGCTGTTTTTT. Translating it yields CASRDRGGGTGELFF.

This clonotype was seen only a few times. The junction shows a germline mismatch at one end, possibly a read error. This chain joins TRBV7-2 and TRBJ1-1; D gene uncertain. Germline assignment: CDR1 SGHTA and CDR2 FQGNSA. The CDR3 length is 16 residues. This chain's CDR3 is CASRLDTGRLDTEAFF. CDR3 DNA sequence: TGTGCCAGCAGATTAGACACCGGTCGTTTGGACACTGAAGCTTTCTTT.

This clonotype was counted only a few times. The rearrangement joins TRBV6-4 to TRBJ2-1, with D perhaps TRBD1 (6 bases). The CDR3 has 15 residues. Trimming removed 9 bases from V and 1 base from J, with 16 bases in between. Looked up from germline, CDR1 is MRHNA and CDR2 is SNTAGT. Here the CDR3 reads CASGEGGFSYNEQFF. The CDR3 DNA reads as TGTGCCAGTGGAGAAGGGGGTTTTTCCTACAATGAGCAGTTCTTC.

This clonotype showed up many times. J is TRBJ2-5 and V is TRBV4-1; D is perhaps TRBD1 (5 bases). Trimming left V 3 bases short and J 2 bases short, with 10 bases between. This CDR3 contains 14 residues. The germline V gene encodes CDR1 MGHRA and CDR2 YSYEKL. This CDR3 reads CASSHPDSQETQYF. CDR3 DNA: TGCGCCAGCAGCCACCCTGACAGTCAAGAGACCCAGTACTTC.

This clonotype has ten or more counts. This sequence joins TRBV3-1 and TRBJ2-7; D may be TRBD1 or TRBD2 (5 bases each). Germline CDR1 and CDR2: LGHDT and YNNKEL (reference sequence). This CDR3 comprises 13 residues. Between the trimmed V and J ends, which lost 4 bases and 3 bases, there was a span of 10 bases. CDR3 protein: CASSPGRYYEQYF. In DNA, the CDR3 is TGTGCCAGCAGCCCGGGACGGTACTACGAGCAGTACTTC.

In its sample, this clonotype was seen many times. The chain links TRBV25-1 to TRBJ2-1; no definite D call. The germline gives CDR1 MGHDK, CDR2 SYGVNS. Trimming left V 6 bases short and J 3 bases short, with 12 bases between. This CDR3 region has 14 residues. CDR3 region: CASSASVSYNEQFF. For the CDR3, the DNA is TGTGCCAGCAGCGCTTCAGTCAGCTACAATGAGCAGTTCTTC.

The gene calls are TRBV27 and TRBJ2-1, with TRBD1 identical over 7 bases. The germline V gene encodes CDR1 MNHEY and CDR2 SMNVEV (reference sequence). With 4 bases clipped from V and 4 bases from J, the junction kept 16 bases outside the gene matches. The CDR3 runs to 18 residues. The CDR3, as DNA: TGTGCCAGCAGTTCATGGATAACAGGGGCGATTAAGTACAATGAGCAGTTCTTC. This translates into CASSSWITGAIKYNEQFF.

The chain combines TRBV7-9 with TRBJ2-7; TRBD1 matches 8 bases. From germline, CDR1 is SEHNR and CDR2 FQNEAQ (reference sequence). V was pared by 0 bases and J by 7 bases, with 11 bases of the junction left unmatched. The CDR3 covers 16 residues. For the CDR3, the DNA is TGTGCCAGCAGCTTAGCAAAGGGACAGGACCCCTTGGAGCAGTACTTC. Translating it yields CASSLAKGQDPLEQYF.